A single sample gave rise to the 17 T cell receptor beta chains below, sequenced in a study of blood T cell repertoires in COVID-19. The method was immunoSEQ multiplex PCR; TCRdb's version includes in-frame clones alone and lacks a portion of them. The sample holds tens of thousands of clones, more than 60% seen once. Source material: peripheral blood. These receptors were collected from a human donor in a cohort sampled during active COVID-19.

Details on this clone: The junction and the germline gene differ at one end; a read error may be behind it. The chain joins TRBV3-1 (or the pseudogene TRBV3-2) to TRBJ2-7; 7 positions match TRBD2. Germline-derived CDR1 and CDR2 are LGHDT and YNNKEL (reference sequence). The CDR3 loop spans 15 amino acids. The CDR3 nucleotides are TGTGCCAGCAGCGAAGAGGCTAGCGGATTTTACGAGCAGTACTTC. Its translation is CASSEEASGFYEQYF.

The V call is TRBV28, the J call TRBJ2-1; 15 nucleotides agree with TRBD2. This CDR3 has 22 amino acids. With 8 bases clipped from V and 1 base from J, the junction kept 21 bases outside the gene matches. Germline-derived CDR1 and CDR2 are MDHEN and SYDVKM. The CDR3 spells CASDGQGEFRTSGRVSYNEQFF. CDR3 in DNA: TGTGCCAGCGATGGACAGGGGGAGTTTCGGACTAGCGGGAGGGTATCCTACAATGAGCAGTTCTTC.

The CDR3: CASSPESYEQFF. In nucleotides, the CDR3 is TGTGCCAGCTCACCAGAGAGCTATGAGCAGTTCTTC. This chain uses TRBV18 with TRBJ2-1; D is undetermined. CDR1 is KGHSH and CDR2 is LQKENI in the germline V gene. This CDR3 has 12 amino acids. V lost 2 bases and J 8 bases, leaving 7 bases between the germline ends.

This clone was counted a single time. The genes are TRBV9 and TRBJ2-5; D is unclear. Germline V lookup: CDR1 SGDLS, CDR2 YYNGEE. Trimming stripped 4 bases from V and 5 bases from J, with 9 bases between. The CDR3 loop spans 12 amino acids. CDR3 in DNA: TGTGCCAGCAGCCCCCACAGCGAGACCCAGTACTTC. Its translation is CASSPHSETQYF.

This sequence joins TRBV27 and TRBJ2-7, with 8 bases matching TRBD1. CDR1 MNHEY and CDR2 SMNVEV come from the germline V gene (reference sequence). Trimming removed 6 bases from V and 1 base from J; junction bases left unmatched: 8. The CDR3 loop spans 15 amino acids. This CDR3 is CASRTTGGRSYEQYF. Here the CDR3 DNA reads TGTGCCAGCAGGACTACAGGGGGTCGGTCCTACGAGCAGTACTTC.

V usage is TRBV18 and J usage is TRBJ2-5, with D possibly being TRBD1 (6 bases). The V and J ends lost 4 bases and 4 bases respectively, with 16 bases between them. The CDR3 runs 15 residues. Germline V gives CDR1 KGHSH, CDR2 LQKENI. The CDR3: CASSLVGQGTETQYF. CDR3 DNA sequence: TGTGCCAGCTCACTAGTCGGGCAGGGGACAGAGACCCAGTACTTC.

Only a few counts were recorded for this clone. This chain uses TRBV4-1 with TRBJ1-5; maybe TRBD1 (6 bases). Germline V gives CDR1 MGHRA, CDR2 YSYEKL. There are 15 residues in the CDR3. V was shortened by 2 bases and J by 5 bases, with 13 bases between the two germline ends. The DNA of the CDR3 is TGCGCCAGCAGCCAATGGAGTTGGACAGATCAGCCCCAGCATTTT. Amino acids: CASSQWSWTDQPQHF.

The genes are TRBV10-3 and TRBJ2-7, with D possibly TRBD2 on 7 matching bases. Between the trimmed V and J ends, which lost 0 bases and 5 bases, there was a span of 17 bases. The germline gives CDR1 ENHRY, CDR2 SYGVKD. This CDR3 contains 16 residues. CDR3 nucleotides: TGTGCCATCAGTGAGTCGAGAGGGGGGGCCATCCACGAGCAGTACTTC. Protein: CAISESRGGAIHEQYF.

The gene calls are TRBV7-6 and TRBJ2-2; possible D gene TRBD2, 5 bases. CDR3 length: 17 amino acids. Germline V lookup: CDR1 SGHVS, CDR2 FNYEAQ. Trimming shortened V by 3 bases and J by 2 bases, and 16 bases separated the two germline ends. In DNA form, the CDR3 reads TGTGCCAGCAGCTTGCGGGTCGCGTCTCCCAACACCGGGGAGCTGTTTTTT. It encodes CASSLRVASPNTGELFF.

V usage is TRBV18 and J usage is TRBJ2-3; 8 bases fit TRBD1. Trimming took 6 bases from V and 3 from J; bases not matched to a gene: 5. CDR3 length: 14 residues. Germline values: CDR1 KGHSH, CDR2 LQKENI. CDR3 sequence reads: CASSGQGRTDTQYF. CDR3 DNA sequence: TGTGCCAGCTCCGGACAGGGTAGAACAGATACGCAGTATTTT.

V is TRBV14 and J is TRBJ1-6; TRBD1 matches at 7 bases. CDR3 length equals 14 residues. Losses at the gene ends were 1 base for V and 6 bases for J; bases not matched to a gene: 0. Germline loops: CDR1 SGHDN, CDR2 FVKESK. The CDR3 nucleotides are TGTGCCAGCAGCCAAGCAGGGGGTAATTCACCCCTCCACTTT. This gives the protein CASSQAGGNSPLHF.

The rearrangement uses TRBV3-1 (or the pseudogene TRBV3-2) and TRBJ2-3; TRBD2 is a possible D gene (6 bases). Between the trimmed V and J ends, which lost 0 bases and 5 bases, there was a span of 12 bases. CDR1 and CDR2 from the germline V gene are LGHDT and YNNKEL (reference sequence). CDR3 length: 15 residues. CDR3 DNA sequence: TGTGCCAGCAGCCAAGATCGCGGGGCGGGAGATACGCAGTATTTT. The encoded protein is CASSQDRGAGDTQYF.

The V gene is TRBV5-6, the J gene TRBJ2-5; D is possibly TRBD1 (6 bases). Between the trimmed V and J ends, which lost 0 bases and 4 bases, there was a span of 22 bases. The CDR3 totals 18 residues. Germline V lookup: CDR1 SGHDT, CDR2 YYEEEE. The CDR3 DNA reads TGTGCCAGCAGCTTGGATCCCCCGGGTACAGGGTTGAGAGAGACCCAGTACTTC. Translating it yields CASSLDPPGTGLRETQYF.

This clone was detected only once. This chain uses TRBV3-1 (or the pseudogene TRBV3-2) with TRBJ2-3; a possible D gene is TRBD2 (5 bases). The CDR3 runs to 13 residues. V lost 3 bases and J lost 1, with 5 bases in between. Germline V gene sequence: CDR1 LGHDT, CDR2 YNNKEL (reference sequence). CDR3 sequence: CASSQEGTDTQYF. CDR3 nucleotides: TGTGCCAGCAGCCAGGAGGGCACAGATACGCAGTATTTT.

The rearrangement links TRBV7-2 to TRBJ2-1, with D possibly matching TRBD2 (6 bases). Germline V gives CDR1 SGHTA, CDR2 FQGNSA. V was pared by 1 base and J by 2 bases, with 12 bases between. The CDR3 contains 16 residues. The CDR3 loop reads CASSLVGGSTYNEQFF. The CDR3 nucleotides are TGTGCCAGCAGCTTAGTTGGGGGGAGCACCTACAATGAGCAGTTCTTC.

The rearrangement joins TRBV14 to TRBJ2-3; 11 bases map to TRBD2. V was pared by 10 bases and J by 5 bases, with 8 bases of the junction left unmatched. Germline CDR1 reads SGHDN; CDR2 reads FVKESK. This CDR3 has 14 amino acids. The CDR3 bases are TGTGCCAAGAAACCTAGCGGGAGGTTAGATACGCAGTATTTT. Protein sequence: CAKKPSGRLDTQYF.

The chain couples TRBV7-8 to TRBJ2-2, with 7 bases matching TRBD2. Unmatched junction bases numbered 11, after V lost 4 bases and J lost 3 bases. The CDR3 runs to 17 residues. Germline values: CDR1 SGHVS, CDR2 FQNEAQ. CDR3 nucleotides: TGTGCCAGCAGCTCCAGGGATGGCGGGAGTTACACCGGGGAGCTGTTTTTT. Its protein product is CASSSRDGGSYTGELFF.